The 21 T cell receptor beta chains reported below all come from one sample, sequenced in a study. TCRdb called the RT-PCR reads again in MiXCR, with one record for every CDR3 protein. The sample carries 650,000 to 800,000 distinct CDR3 sequences, 12% to 15% recorded once. The sequenced material came from memory CD4+ T cells from blood. Receptors were obtained from a female donor in good health, serving as a healthy control.

This clonotype has a handful of counts. CDR3 residues: CASSVGPESGGRRFNEQFF. CDR3 nucleotide sequence: TGTGCCAGCAGCGTAGGTCCGGAGTCCGGTGGGAGAAGGTTCAATGAGCAGTTCTTC. This chain links TRBV9 with TRBJ2-1; D perhaps matches TRBD2 (5 bases). Trimming removed 0 bases at V and 6 bases at J, with 25 bases between. The CDR3 length is 19 residues. Germline V gene sequence: CDR1 SGDLS, CDR2 YYNGEE.

This clonotype was observed a single time. J is TRBJ1-2 and V is TRBV25-1; D is possibly TRBD1 (5 bases). The CDR3 totals 15 residues. The V end was cut by 3 bases, the J end by 8 bases, with 19 bases between. Per the germline V gene, CDR1 is MGHDK and CDR2 is SYGVNS. CDR3 nucleotides: TGTGCCAGCAGTGACCCCAAGGGGCCCCCGGGGGGCTACACCTTC. Protein sequence: CASSDPKGPPGGYTF.

This clonotype appeared many times. The rearrangement joins TRBV5-1 to TRBJ2-7; maybe TRBD1 (5 bases). The CDR3 has 15 residues. Between the trimmed V and J ends, which lost 1 base and 5 bases, there was a span of 16 bases. Germline CDR1 is SGHRS and CDR2 is YFSETQ. CDR3 loop: CASSLIGRATDEQYF. The CDR3 DNA reads as TGCGCCAGCAGCTTGATTGGCAGGGCAACAGACGAGCAGTACTTC.

This clonotype was counted only a few times. J is TRBJ1-2 and V is TRBV5-1, with D hard to call. CDR3 length: 13 amino acids. Trimming stripped 0 bases from V and 5 bases from J, with 8 bases between. The germline V gene encodes CDR1 SGHRS and CDR2 YFSETQ. In DNA form, the CDR3 reads TGCGCCAGCAGCTTGGAGAATTTATATGGCTACACCTTC. Encoded protein: CASSLENLYGYTF.

This clonotype occurred many times. The chain employs TRBV10-3 and TRBJ1-5; D is unclear. The CDR3 is 14 residues long. Trimming removed 1 base from V and 1 base from J, with 5 bases in between. Germline V CDR1 and CDR2: ENHRY, SYGVKD. The CDR3 protein is CAISELQSNQPQHF. The CDR3 DNA is TGTGCCATCAGTGAGTTGCAGAGCAATCAGCCCCAGCATTTT.

This clonotype was picked up a small number of times. This chain links TRBV7-2 with TRBJ2-7, with 8 bases that match TRBD2. Unmatched junction bases numbered 12, after V lost 5 bases and J lost 9 bases. This CDR3 region has 14 residues. From germline, CDR1 is SGHTA and CDR2 FQGNSA. CDR3 DNA: TGTGCCAGCAGCCTAAGCAGGGCGGGGGGTCCGCAGTACTTC. This translates into CASSLSRAGGPQYF.

V usage is TRBV5-1 and J usage is TRBJ2-7, with 12 bases that match TRBD2. Germline CDR1 reads SGHRS; CDR2 reads YFSETQ. The CDR3 runs 18 residues. The V and J ends lost 4 bases and 4 bases, in that order; junction bases with no gene match: 15. The CDR3 region has the DNA TGCGCCAGCAGCCTATGGACCCCGACTAGCGGGAGTACGTACGAGCAGTACTTC. This gives the protein CASSLWTPTSGSTYEQYF. Filled out from reference TRBV5-1 and TRBJ2-7, the complete variable domain reads KAGVTQTPRYLIKTRGQQVTLSCSPISGHRSVSWYQQTPGQGLQFLFEYFSETQRNKGNFPGRFSGRQFSNSRSEMNVSTLELGDSALYLCASSLWTPTSGSTYEQYFGPGTRLTVT.

This clonotype occurred many times. The chain joins TRBV5-1 to TRBJ2-7, with D possibly matching TRBD1 (6 bases). The CDR3 totals 13 residues. Trimming shortened V by 2 bases and J by 2 bases, and 8 bases separated the two germline ends. Germline V CDR1 and CDR2: SGHRS, YFSETQ. The CDR3 reads CASSLGTTYEQYF. The CDR3 nucleotides read TGCGCCAGCAGCTTAGGGACAACCTACGAGCAGTACTTC.

This chain links TRBV12-3 or TRBV12-4 with TRBJ1-1; 8 nucleotides line up with TRBD1. The ends lost 4 bases at V and 10 bases at J; junction bases unmatched: 8. This CDR3 contains 13 residues. The chain's CDR3 is CASSSYQGAGAFF. As DNA, the CDR3 is TGTGCCAGCAGTTCGTACCAGGGGGCGGGAGCTTTCTTT.

This clonotype was detected a few times. The chain is built from TRBV6-2 or TRBV6-3 and TRBJ1-5, with 8 bases matching TRBD1. The CDR3 contains 18 residues. J was trimmed by 2 bases and V by 2 bases; bases with no gene match: 11. CDR1 and CDR2 (germline): MNHEY, SVGEGT. The CDR3 DNA follows: TGTGCCAGCAGTTACCCCGGGACAGGTACCAACGGCAATCAGCCCCAGCATTTT. Translation gives CASSYPGTGTNGNQPQHF.

This clonotype was observed a few times. The V call is TRBV30, the J call TRBJ2-3; D is perhaps TRBD1 (5 bases). Germline values: CDR1 GTSNPN, CDR2 SVGIG (reference sequence). V lost 3 bases and J lost 0, with 10 bases in between. The CDR3 extends over 14 amino acids. Here the CDR3 reads CAWRHPGSTDTQYF. DNA for the CDR3: TGTGCCTGGAGACACCCAGGGAGCACAGATACGCAGTATTTT.

As DNA, the CDR3 is TGTGCCACCGGACAGGGGGTGACTACCTACAATGAGCAGTTCTTC. Amino acids: CATGQGVTTYNEQFF. The V and J genes are TRBV15 and TRBJ2-1; 10 nucleotides match TRBD1. J was trimmed by 2 bases and V by 8 bases; bases with no gene match: 6. The length of the CDR3 is 15 residues. Germline CDR1 LNHNV, CDR2 YYDKDF (reference sequence).

This clonotype has a handful of counts. The chain joins TRBV29-1 to TRBJ2-1; unclear D gene. The CDR3 is 12 amino acids. From germline, CDR1 is SQVTM and CDR2 ANQGSEA. The V end lost 5 bases, the J end lost 7 bases, and 12 bases lay between the germline ends. CDR3 sequence reads: CSVRPVRNEQFF. The CDR3, as DNA: TGCAGCGTTCGTCCTGTCCGGAATGAGCAGTTCTTC.

The chain carries TRBV19 and TRBJ2-3; D uncertain. Per the germline V gene, CDR1 is LNHDA and CDR2 is SQIVND (reference sequence). Trimming cost V 4 bases and J 2 bases, with 16 bases left between them. The length of the CDR3 is 16 residues. The CDR3 bases are TGTGCCAGTAGTACCTCCCTACAGATACTCACAGATACGCAGTATTTT. This gives the protein CASSTSLQILTDTQYF.

This clonotype was detected many times. The CDR3 bases are TGCAGCGCTGGGGGGACGTCAGGGACAAGCACAGATACGCAGTATTTT. It codes for CSAGGTSGTSTDTQYF. This chain links TRBV29-1 with TRBJ2-3; D is possibly TRBD1 or TRBD2 (6 bases each). There are 16 residues in the CDR3. Germline-derived CDR1 and CDR2 are SQVTM and ANQGSEA. Trimming pared 7 bases from V and 0 bases from J, leaving 20 bases between.

The V gene is TRBV30, the J gene TRBJ2-7; a possible D gene is TRBD2 (6 bases). The CDR3 extends over 11 amino acids. Germline loops: CDR1 GTSNPN, CDR2 SVGIG (reference sequence). V was cut by 8 bases and J by 3 bases, with 11 bases left in between. CDR3 nucleotides: TGTGCCGGGGACTTGATCTACGAGCAGTACTTC. Its protein is CAGDLIYEQYF.

This clonotype was recorded at least ten times. CDR3 protein: CASSYYPTSGPVTQYF. The CDR3 DNA reads as TGTGCCAGCAGTTACTATCCGACTAGCGGGCCCGTGACCCAGTACTTC. The rearrangement joins TRBV6-2 or TRBV6-3 to TRBJ2-5, with 10 positions matching TRBD2. This CDR3 has 16 residues. Per germline, CDR1 MNHEY and CDR2 SVGEGT. The V and J ends lost 1 base and 7 bases, in that order; junction bases with no gene match: 9.

In its sample, this clonotype was seen many times. This chain joins TRBV7-2 and TRBJ1-1; possibly TRBD1 for D (6 bases). The CDR3 has 16 residues. V lost 0 bases to trimming and J lost 4 bases, with 15 bases between them. CDR1 and CDR2 (germline): SGHTA, FQGNSA. The CDR3, as DNA: TGTGCCAGCAGCTTAGCGCTTGGGGGCTGGGGCACTGAAGCTTTCTTT. Residues: CASSLALGGWGTEAFF. The variable domain in full, with the rest retrieved from reference TRBV7-2 and TRBJ1-1, is GAGVSQSPSNKVTEKGKDVELRCDPISGHTALYWYRQSLGQGLEFLIYFQGNSAPDKSGLPSDRFSAERTGGSVSTLTIQRTQQEDSAVYLCASSLALGGWGTEAFFGQGTRLTVV.

This clonotype appeared many times. The V call is TRBV6-5, the J call TRBJ2-1, with TRBD2 identical over 8 bases. CDR1 and CDR2 from the germline V gene are MNHEY and SVGAGI. With 2 bases clipped from V and 8 bases from J, the junction kept 11 bases outside the gene matches. The CDR3 length is 16 residues. CDR3 coding DNA: TGTGCCAGCAGTTACGAGACTAGCGAATACGGTCATGAGCAGTTCTTC. It codes for CASSYETSEYGHEQFF.

This rearrangement joins TRBV20-1 to TRBJ1-1; D remains unclear. Between the trimmed V and J ends, which lost 5 bases and 2 bases, there was a span of 9 bases. There are 12 residues in the CDR3. The germline gives CDR1 DFQATT, CDR2 SNEGSKA (reference sequence). CDR3: CSASPANTEAFF. CDR3 nucleotides: TGCAGTGCTTCCCCAGCTAACACTGAAGCTTTCTTT.

V usage is TRBV7-8 and J usage is TRBJ1-2; D perhaps matches TRBD1 (5 bases). Between the trimmed V and J ends, which lost 5 bases and 3 bases, there was a span of 22 bases. Germline V gives CDR1 SGHVS, CDR2 FQNEAQ. The CDR3 has 17 residues. The CDR3 DNA reads TGTGCCAGCAGCCCTAAGATTTATGGGGACGACTACTATGGCTACACCTTC. It yields the protein CASSPKIYGDDYYGYTF. The complete variable domain, with remaining parts taken from reference TRBV7-8 and TRBJ1-2, reads GAGVSQSPRYKVAKRGQDVALRCDPISGHVSLFWYQQALGQGPEFLTYFQNEAQLDKSGLPSDRFFAERPEGSVSTLKIQRTQQEDSAVYLCASSPKIYGDDYYGYTFGSGTRLTVV.